These T cell receptor beta chains were read from a single sample in a study of T cell repertoires in cytomegalovirus infection. One entry per CDR3 protein, called by TCRdb with MiXCR from the reads. The repertoire holds roughly 150,000 distinct CDR3 sequences, with over 30% as singletons. What these receptors recognize is not known. The sample here was CD8+ T cells from cultured PBMCs, taken from culture after CMV antigen stimulation. The receptor source for this set is a human donor in good health (CMV status not recorded). Some clones in this sample may be carry-over from other donors' samples. CDR3s include the opening cysteine and the closing phenylalanine or tryptophan. A D gene is named only where the DNA matches it firmly. Size is omitted from some rows. Given values are once, few, many or a class for expanded clones.

v_call	cdr3_length	clone_size	d_call	j_call	cdr3_aa	cdr3_nt
TRBV7-6	13	few	.	TRBJ1-5	CASSAEDGQPQHF	TGTGCCAGCAGCGCCGAGGACGGTCAGCCCCAGCATTTT
TRBV12-3/TRBV12-4	15	many	.	TRBJ1-6	CASSLWGGGNSPLHF	TGTGCCAGCAGTTTATGGGGTGGGGGCAATTCACCCCTCCACTTT
TRBV5-4	15	few	.	TRBJ1-1	CASSFPGRLNTEAFF	TGTGCCAGCAGCTTTCCGGGACGGTTGAACACTGAAGCTTTCTTT
TRBV7-3	16	.	.	TRBJ2-2	CASSLTAGPNTGELFF	TGTGCCAGCAGCTTAACAGCAGGGCCGAACACCGGGGAGCTGTTTTTT
TRBV6-1	14	few	TRBD2	TRBJ2-7	CASSPSSGLGEQYF	TGTGCCAGCAGTCCCTCCTCGGGACTAGGCGAGCAGTACTTC
TRBV12-3/TRBV12-4	13	.	.	TRBJ1-2	CASSHYDSYGYTF	TGTGCCAGCAGCCACTACGACTCCTATGGCTACACCTTC
TRBV12-3/TRBV12-4	14	.	.	TRBJ2-2	CASSLTERTGELFF	TGTGCCAGCAGTTTGACAGAACGTACCGGGGAGCTGTTTTTT
TRBV19	13	.	.	TRBJ2-1	CASSIGGGNEQFF	TGTGCCAGTAGTATAGGAGGCGGCAATGAGCAGTTCTTC
TRBV7-8	15	many	TRBD2	TRBJ2-1	CASSLGTSLQNEQFF	TGTGCCAGCAGCTTAGGGACTAGCCTGCAGAATGAGCAGTTCTTC
TRBV2	15	once	.	TRBJ2-2	CASKGTRGGTGELFF	TGTGCCAGCAAGGGGACTCGGGGCGGCACCGGGGAGCTGTTTTTT
TRBV7-3	15	few	.	TRBJ1-3	CASTLAGRSGNTIYF	TGTGCCAGCACTCTAGCGGGCCGCTCTGGAAACACCATATATTTT
TRBV7-2	15	few	.	TRBJ1-1	CASSWGDGLNTEAFF	TGTGCCAGCAGCTGGGGGGACGGACTGAACACTGAAGCTTTCTTT
TRBV28	15	.	TRBD1	TRBJ1-2	CASSFWDRNSNGYTF	TGTGCCAGCAGTTTCTGGGACAGGAATTCCAATGGCTACACCTTC
TRBV20-1	18	few	TRBD1	TRBJ2-2	CSASGPADRVDLNGELFF	TGCAGTGCCAGTGGACCAGCGGACAGGGTGGATCTCAACGGGGAGCTGTTTTTT
TRBV12-3/TRBV12-4	14	few	TRBD1	TRBJ2-1	CASIQGVLSNEQFF	TGTGCCAGCATACAGGGGGTACTAAGCAATGAGCAGTTCTTC
TRBV5-4	17	.	.	TRBJ2-6	CASTYGQGLSGANVLTF	TGTGCCAGCACCTATGGGCAGGGGTTATCTGGGGCCAACGTCCTGACTTTC
TRBV10-3	15	few	.	TRBJ1-1	CAISGFGVSNTEAFF	TGTGCCATCAGTGGATTCGGTGTAAGCAACACTGAAGCTTTCTTT
TRBV19	14	.	.	TRBJ1-1	CASSIDGRDTEAFF	TGTGCCAGTAGTATAGACGGCAGGGACACTGAAGCTTTCTTT
TRBV6-5	13	.	.	TRBJ1-2	CASSYTASYGYTF	TGTGCCAGCAGTTACACCGCGAGCTATGGCTACACCTTC
TRBV7-6	13	many	TRBD1	TRBJ2-1	CASSGQGYNEQFF	TGTGCCAGCAGCGGACAGGGCTACAATGAGCAGTTCTTC
TRBV10-3	14	.	.	TRBJ2-1	CAIRDPGWNDEQFF	TGTGCCATCAGAGACCCAGGGTGGAACGATGAGCAGTTCTTC
TRBV12-3/TRBV12-4	16	.	.	TRBJ1-4	CASSLKPTGFNEKLFF	TGTGCCAGCAGTTTAAAACCGACAGGCTTTAATGAAAAACTGTTTTTT
TRBV7-9	15	many	.	TRBJ1-1	CASSPPGWLNTEAFF	TGTGCCAGCAGCCCTCCCGGCTGGCTGAACACTGAAGCTTTCTTT
TRBV6-6	14	few	.	TRBJ2-7	CASSLRESSYEQYF	TGTGCCAGCAGTCTAAGGGAGAGCTCCTACGAGCAGTACTTC
TRBV28	16	many	TRBD1	TRBJ2-7	CASSPPGTGLTYEQYF	TGTGCCAGCAGTCCCCCCGGGACAGGACTCACCTACGAGCAGTACTTC
TRBV28	11	once	.	TRBJ1-1	CAISGSTEAFF	TGTGCCATCTCAGGGAGCACTGAAGCTTTCTTT
TRBV7-2	15	few	TRBD2	TRBJ2-1	CAIHPSGGLPTEQFF	TGTGCAATTCACCCCAGCGGGGGCCTCCCCACAGAGCAGTTCTTC
TRBV4-1	16	.	.	TRBJ2-7	CASSQERDSTYYEQYF	TGCGCCAGCAGCCAAGAGCGGGACAGCACATACTACGAGCAGTACTTC
TRBV24-1	14	once	.	TRBJ2-3	CATSDLGTTDTQYF	TGTGCCACCAGTGATTTGGGGACTACAGATACGCAGTATTTT
TRBV7-6	15	few	TRBD2	TRBJ2-3	CASSRTSGGTDTQYF	TGTGCCAGCAGCCGGACTAGCGGGGGCACAGATACGCAGTATTTT
TRBV4-1	13	.	.	TRBJ2-7	CASSRDGDYEQYF	TGCGCCAGCAGCCGGGACGGGGACTACGAGCAGTACTTC
TRBV7-4	14	few	.	TRBJ1-2	CASSRKEVAYGYTF	TGTGCCAGCAGCAGGAAGGAGGTGGCCTATGGCTACACCTTC
TRBV12-3/TRBV12-4	12	.	TRBD1	TRBJ1-2	CASSAGGDGYTF	TGTGCCAGCAGTGCAGGGGGAGATGGCTACACCTTC
TRBV4-1	14	few	.	TRBJ2-5	CANSQVARVETQYF	TGCGCCAACAGCCAAGTCGCCCGGGTGGAGACCCAGTACTTC
TRBV3-1	15	.	.	TRBJ2-7	CASSQEGWGGYEQYF	TGTGCCAGCAGCCAAGAGGGGTGGGGAGGCTACGAGCAGTACTTC
TRBV19	14	.	TRBD2	TRBJ2-4	CASSMAGGEYIQYF	TGTGCCAGTAGTATGGCGGGGGGCGAATACATTCAGTACTTC
TRBV12-3/TRBV12-4	14	few	.	TRBJ1-4	CASTFGGAPEKLFF	TGTGCCAGCACCTTCGGGGGCGCACCTGAAAAACTGTTTTTT
TRBV7-2	15	.	.	TRBJ2-5	CASSLFLGSGETQYF	TGTGCCAGCAGCTTATTTCTGGGGTCCGGGGAGACCCAGTACTTC
TRBV5-8	16	.	.	TRBJ2-7	CASSRRGRDHSYEQYF	TGTGCCAGCAGCCGACGGGGTAGGGACCACTCCTACGAGCAGTACTTC
TRBV10-3	14	few	.	TRBJ2-1	CAIRPGLDSDEQFF	TGTGCCATCAGGCCCGGATTGGATTCGGATGAGCAGTTCTTC
TRBV28	12	once	.	TRBJ2-1	CASSQGRIEQFF	TGTGCCAGCAGCCAGGGCAGAATTGAGCAGTTCTTC
TRBV5-6	15	.	TRBD1	TRBJ1-1	CASSEAGTDNTEAFF	TGTGCCAGCAGCGAAGCCGGGACAGACAACACTGAAGCTTTCTTT
TRBV7-3	16	.	TRBD2	TRBJ2-3	CASSLRAGGVADTQYF	TGTGCCAGCAGCTTACGGGCGGGGGGCGTTGCAGATACGCAGTATTTT
TRBV20-1	13	.	.	TRBJ2-1	CSARRLDYNEQFF	TGCAGTGCTAGGAGACTGGACTACAATGAGCAGTTCTTC
TRBV27	13	few	.	TRBJ2-3	CASSSPIGDTQYF	TGTGCCAGCAGTTCCCCCATAGGGGATACGCAGTATTTT
TRBV5-8	13	many	.	TRBJ2-7	CASSLLVYYEQYF	TGTGCCAGCAGCTTGTTGGTTTACTACGAGCAGTACTTC
TRBV4-2	14	.	TRBD1	TRBJ1-2	CASSSGQGEYGYTF	TGTGCCAGCAGCAGCGGACAGGGTGAATATGGCTACACCTTC
TRBV18	13	.	.	TRBJ1-2	CASSPQGVDGYTF	TGTGCCAGCTCACCACAGGGTGTCGATGGCTACACCTTC
TRBV6-1	14	many	TRBD1	TRBJ1-4	CASSGTGSNEKLFF	TGTGCCAGCAGTGGGACAGGGTCTAATGAAAAACTGTTTTTT
TRBV20-1	13	few	.	TRBJ2-5	CSESGQNGETQYF	TGCAGCGAAAGCGGACAAAACGGAGAGACCCAGTACTTC
TRBV7-6	13	few	.	TRBJ2-2	CASSLQGTGELFF	TGTGCCAGCAGCTTACAGGGGACCGGGGAGCTGTTTTTT
TRBV7-8	16	many	TRBD1	TRBJ2-3	CASSLLSGGSTDTQYF	TGTGCCAGCAGCTTATTGTCAGGGGGAAGCACAGATACGCAGTATTTT
TRBV2	12	.	TRBD1	TRBJ2-3	CGDRGLTDTQYF	TGTGGGGACAGGGGACTGACAGATACGCAGTATTTT
TRBV7-8	14	.	.	TRBJ1-5	CASSLAGSHQPQHF	TGTGCCAGCAGCTTAGCCGGGAGTCATCAGCCCCAGCATTTT
TRBV20-1	11	.	.	TRBJ2-5	CSASPVGRQDF	TGCAGTGCTAGTCCGGTCGGGCGGCAGGACTTC
TRBV7-9	16	few	TRBD1	TRBJ1-2	CASSGRYPGGDYGYTF	TGTGCCAGCAGCGGGCGTTACCCAGGGGGCGACTATGGCTACACCTTC
TRBV14	13	few	.	TRBJ1-5	CASSQFLNQPQHF	TGTGCCAGCAGCCAATTCCTAAATCAGCCCCAGCATTTT
TRBV7-2	15	many	.	TRBJ2-1	CASSLAATAYNEQFF	TGTGCCAGCAGCTTAGCGGCAACTGCCTACAATGAGCAGTTCTTC
TRBV20-1	15	.	.	TRBJ1-3	CSARDRWSAGNTIYF	TGCAGTGCTAGAGATCGCTGGTCGGCTGGAAACACCATATATTTT
TRBV7-3	14	.	.	TRBJ2-1	CASSLTGFYNEQFF	TGTGCCAGCAGCTTAACGGGTTTCTACAATGAGCAGTTCTTC